What follows describes a single T cell receptor beta chain. This clonotype was observed a few times. Its antigen specificity is not known. It has no much larger one-base neighbor in the sample; base qualities were not kept. The method was PCR. The sample was run on a NextSeq 500. Preparation of bulk TCR libraries followed a previously described approach, with the TCR primers listed in Table S5. The Qiagen AllPrep DNA/RNA kit was used to purify total RNA. Before analysis, reads from multiple sequencing runs of the same library were pooled. In the paper's pipeline: Reads were retained only if the reads had an exact TCR constant sequence, and the retained reads were trimmed to 150 nt and grouped according to their 12-nt molecular barcodes. Reads inside each barcode group were sub-clustered using a 15% Levenshtein threshold, and a quality-weighted consensus sequence was constructed for each RNA molecule. Non-functional sequences were filtered out, along with any lower-count sequence sitting one edit away from another sequence. On the basis of fitting two negative binomial distributions, barcode sub-clusters with fewer than 20% of the maximum read count were discarded. Using fastp trimming at Q25 and MiXCR clonotype assembly, TCRdb reanalyzed the public sequencing data and kept in-frame beta chains. One record per CDR3 amino acid sequence lists the most common genes and DNA. V and J calls and clone size were set by TCRdb, not the authors. Counted in this sample were approximately 630,000 distinct CDR3 sequences; roughly 23% of them appeared once. About 0.84% of the sample rests with the top ten.

Libraries of naive CD8 T cells were built from anywhere between about 19,000 and 1,100,000 sorted cells, with 10%, 30% or 50% of the purified RNA used. On a BD FACSAria II, naive CD8 T cells were FACS-sorted as CD8+CD4-CCR7+CD45RA+ and collected into RLT Plus buffer. Roughly 10 TCR copies' worth of Jurkat RNA were spiked into roughly 17,000-1,100,000 naive CD8 T cell samples to test detection sensitivity. Enrichment of CD8 T cells was done with RosetteSep CD8+ T Cell Enrichment Cocktail plus Ficoll-Paque, and ACK red cell lysis came afterward. The sample belongs to a study of molecular identifiers for immune sequencing clone quantification (dated 2018 in TCRdb). Context from the whole study: In a replicate experiment, RNA from around 20,000 or 100,000 naive CD8 T cells was split into five aliquots, four of which were sequenced. The study was a methods study using CD8 T cells to benchmark molecular-identifier clustering-based TCR repertoire sequencing (MIDCIRS) and TCR RNA copy counting.

General study outcomes and caveats: The sizes of highly expanded clones could end up underestimated when identical TCR molecules share a barcode. When barcode sub-clustering was left out, chimeric consensus sequences inflated TCR diversity, with chimeras reaching as high as 47%. About 3 recovered TCR RNA copies per cell were obtained by modeling, versus about 10 by digital PCR, implying a capture efficiency of 25% to 30%. In CMV-specific effector cells, clones with more than 20 RNA copies accounted for over 97% of molecules, whereas in naive cells such clones accounted for under 1%. The naive libraries included spiked-in Jurkat TCR RNA (roughly nine copies' worth), and this RNA is not part of the donor repertoire. Even against a background of 800,000 to 1,000,000 naive CD8 T cells, spiked-in Jurkat TCR RNA amounting to a single cell's worth was reported to be detectable.

The specimen was naive CD8+ T cells from blood, with Jurkat cell RNA spiked in. Sample cell subset or site, as interpreted from the label and publication: FACS-sorted CD8+CD4-CCR7+CD45RA+ naive T cells. The source of this sequence is a human donor in good health. Some libraries in this study had Jurkat cell RNA spiked in.

The nucleotide sequence reads TGTGCCAGCAGCACGGGACTAGCGGGGGGGCCGCCCACCGGGGAGCTGTTTTTT. Its protein product is CASSTGLAGGPPTGELFF. The receptor chain draws on TRBV5-6 and TRBJ2-2, and TRBD2 aligns with 16 junction nucleotides. Based on the germline V gene, the CDR1 and CDR2 sequences are SGHDT and YYEEEE. The CDR3 spans 18 residues, from the cysteine through the phenylalanine. Just CDR3 DNA is preserved here, 54 bases in frame from base 1. The germline V and J ends show losses of 4 bases and 4 bases respectively, and no gene match explains 7 bases of the junction.